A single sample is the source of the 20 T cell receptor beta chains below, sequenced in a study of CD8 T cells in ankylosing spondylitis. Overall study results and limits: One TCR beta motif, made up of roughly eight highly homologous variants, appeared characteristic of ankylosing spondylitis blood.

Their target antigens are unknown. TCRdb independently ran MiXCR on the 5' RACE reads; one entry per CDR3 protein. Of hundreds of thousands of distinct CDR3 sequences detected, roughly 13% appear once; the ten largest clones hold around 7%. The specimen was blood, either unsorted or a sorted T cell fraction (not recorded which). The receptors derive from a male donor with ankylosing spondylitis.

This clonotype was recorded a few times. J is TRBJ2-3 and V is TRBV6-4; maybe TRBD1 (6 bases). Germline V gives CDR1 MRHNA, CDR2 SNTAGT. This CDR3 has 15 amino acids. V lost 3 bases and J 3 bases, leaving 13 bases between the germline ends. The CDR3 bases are TGTGCCAGCAGTGAACCGCCAGGGGAGACAGATACGCAGTATTTT. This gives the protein CASSEPPGETDTQYF.

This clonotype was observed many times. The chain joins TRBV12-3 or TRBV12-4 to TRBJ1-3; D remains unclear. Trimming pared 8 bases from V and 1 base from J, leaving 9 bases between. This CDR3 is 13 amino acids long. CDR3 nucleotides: TGTGCCAGCGTTGGCGGGTCTGGAAACACCATATATTTT. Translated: CASVGGSGNTIYF.

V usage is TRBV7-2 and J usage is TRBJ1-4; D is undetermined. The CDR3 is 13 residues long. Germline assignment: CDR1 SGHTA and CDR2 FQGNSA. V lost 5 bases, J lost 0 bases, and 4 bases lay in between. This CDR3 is CASSPSTNEKLFF. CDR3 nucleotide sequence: TGTGCCAGCAGCCCCTCAACTAATGAAAAACTGTTTTTT.

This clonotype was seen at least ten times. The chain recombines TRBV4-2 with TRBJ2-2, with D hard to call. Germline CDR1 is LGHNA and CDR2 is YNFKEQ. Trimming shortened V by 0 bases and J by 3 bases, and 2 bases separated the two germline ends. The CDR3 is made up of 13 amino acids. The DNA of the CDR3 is TGTGCCAGCAGCCAAGATTACACCGGGGAGCTGTTTTTT. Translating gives CASSQDYTGELFF.

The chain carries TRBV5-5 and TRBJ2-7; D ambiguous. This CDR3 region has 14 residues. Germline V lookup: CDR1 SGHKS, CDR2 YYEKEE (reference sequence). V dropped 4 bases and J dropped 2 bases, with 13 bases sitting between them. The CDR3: CASSLLRQPYEQYF. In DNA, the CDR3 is TGTGCCAGCAGCCTACTAAGGCAGCCCTACGAGCAGTACTTC.

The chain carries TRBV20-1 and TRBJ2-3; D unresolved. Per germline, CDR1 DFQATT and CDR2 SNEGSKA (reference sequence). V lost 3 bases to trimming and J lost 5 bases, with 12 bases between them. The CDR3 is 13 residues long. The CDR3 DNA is TGCAGTGCTAGTGGCCCCACCGAAGATACGCAGTATTTT. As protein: CSASGPTEDTQYF.

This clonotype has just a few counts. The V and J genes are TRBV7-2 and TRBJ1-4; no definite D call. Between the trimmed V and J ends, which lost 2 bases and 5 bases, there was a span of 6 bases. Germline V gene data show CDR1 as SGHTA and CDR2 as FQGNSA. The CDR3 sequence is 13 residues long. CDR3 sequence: CASSLRMNEKLFF. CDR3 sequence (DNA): TGTGCCAGCAGCTTAAGGATGAATGAAAAACTGTTTTTT. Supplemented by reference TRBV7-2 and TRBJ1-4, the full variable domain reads GAGVSQSPSNKVTEKGKDVELRCDPISGHTALYWYRQSLGQGLEFLIYFQGNSAPDKSGLPSDRFSAERTGGSVSTLTIQRTQQEDSAVYLCASSLRMNEKLFFGSGTQLSVL.

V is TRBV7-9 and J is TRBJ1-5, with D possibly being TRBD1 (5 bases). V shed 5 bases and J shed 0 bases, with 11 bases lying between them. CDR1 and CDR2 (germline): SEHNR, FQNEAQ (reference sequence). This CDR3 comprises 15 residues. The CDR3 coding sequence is TGTGCCAGCAGCCCCTCTGGGGGTAGCAATCAGCCCCAGCATTTT. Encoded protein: CASSPSGGSNQPQHF.

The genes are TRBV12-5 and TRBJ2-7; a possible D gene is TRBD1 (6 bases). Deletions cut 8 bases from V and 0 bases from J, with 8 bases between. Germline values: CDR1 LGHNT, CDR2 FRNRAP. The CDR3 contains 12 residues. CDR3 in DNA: TGTGCTAGTAGGGGGAACTCCTACGAGCAGTACGTC. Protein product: CASRGNSYEQYV.

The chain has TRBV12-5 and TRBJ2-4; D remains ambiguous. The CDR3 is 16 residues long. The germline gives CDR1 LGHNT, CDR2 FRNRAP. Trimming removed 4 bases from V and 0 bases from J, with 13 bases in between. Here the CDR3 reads CASGSPLAVAKNIQYF. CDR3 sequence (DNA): TGTGCTAGTGGTTCCCCCCTTGCGGTAGCCAAAAACATTCAGTACTTC.

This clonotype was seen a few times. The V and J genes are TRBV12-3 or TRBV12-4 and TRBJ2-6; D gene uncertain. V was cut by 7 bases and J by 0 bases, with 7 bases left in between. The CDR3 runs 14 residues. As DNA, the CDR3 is TGTGCCAGCACCCTGGGCTCTGGGGCCAACGTCCTGACTTTC. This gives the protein CASTLGSGANVLTF.

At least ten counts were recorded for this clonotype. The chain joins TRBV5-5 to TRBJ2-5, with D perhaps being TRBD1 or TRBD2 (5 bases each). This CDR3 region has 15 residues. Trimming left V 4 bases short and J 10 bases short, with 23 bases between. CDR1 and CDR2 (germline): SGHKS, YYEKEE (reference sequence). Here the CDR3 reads CASSHRGLLEDIQYF. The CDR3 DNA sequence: TGTGCCAGCAGCCACCGGGGCCTATTAGAAGATATCCAGTACTTC.

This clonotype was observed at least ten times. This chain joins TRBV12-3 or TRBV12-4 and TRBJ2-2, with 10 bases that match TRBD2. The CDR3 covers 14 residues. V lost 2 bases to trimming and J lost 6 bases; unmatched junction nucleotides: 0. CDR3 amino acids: CASSLLAGAGELFF. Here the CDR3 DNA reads TGTGCCAGCAGTTTACTAGCGGGAGCCGGGGAGCTGTTTTTT.

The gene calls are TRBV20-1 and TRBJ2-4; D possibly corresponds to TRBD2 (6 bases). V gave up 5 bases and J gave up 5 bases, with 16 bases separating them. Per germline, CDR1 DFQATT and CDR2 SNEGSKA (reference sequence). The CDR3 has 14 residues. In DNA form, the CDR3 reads TGCAGTGCTTCTCAAGGCGGGGCGCAAAACATTCAGTACTTC. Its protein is CSASQGGAQNIQYF.

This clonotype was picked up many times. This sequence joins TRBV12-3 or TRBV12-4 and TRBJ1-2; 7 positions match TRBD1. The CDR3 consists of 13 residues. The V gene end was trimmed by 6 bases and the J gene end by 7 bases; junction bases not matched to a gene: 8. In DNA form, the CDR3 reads TGTGCCAGCAGGGGGACAGAACTGCGTGGCTACACCTTC. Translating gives CASRGTELRGYTF.

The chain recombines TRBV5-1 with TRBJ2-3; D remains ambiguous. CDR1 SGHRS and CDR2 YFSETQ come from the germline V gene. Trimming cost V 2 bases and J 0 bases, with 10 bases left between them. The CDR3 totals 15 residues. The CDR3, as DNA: TGCGCCAGCAGCTTATTACAGCCGAGCACAGATACGCAGTATTTT. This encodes CASSLLQPSTDTQYF.

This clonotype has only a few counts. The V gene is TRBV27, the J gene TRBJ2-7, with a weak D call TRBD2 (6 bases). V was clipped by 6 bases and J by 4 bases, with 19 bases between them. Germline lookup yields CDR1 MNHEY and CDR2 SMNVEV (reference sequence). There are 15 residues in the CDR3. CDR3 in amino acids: CASRQRDSGQYEQYF. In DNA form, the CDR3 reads TGTGCCAGCAGACAACGGGACTCCGGGCAGTACGAGCAGTACTTC.

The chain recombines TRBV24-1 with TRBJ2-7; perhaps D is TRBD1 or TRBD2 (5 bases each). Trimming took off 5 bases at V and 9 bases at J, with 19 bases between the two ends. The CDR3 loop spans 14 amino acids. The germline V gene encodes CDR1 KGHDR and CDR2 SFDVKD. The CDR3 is CATSATGPRVVQYV. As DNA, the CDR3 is TGTGCCACCAGTGCCACGGGACCACGGGTTGTGCAGTACGTC.

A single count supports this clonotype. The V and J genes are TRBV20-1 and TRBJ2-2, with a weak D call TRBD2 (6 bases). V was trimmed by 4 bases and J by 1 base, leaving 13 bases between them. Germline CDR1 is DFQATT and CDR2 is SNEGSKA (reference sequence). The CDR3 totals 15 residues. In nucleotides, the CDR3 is TGCAGTGCTACGGGACTGGCAATGAACACCGGGGAGCTGTTTTTT. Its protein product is CSATGLAMNTGELFF.

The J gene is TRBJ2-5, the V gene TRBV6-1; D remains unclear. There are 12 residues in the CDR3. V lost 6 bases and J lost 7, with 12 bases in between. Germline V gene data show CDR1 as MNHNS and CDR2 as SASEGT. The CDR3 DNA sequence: TGTGCCAGCAGCGGTGATGGCGGGACCCAGTACTTC. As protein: CASSGDGGTQYF.